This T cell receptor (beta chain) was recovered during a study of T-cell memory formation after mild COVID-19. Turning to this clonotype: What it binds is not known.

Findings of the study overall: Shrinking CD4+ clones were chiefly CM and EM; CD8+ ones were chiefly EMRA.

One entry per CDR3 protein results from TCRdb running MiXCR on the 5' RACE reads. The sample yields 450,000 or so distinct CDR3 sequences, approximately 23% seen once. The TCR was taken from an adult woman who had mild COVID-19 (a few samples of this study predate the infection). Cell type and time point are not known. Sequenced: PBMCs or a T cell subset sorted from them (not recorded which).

As DNA, the CDR3 is TGTGCCAGCTCACCACCGTCAAGGGACAGGGGTGAAGCTTTCTTT. It translates to CASSPPSRDRGEAFF. The chain is built from TRBV18 and TRBJ1-1, with 10 bases that match TRBD1. Germline CDR1 KGHSH, CDR2 LQKENI. The CDR3 is made up of 15 amino acids. V trimming: 0 bases; J trimming: 7 bases; junction bases outside the gene matches: 5.